The clone carrying this TCR beta chain was recorded at least ten times. Its antigen is not known. TCRdb independently ran MiXCR on the reads; one entry per CDR3 protein. The sample records roughly 230,000 distinct CDR3 sequences, 12% being singletons. This sample was included in a study of T cell repertoires in cytomegalovirus infection. Study details: Public signatures in TCR beta pointed to CMV infection and matching HLA type.

The study's findings and limits: HLA-C-restricted CMV clonotypes gave the most frequent clonotype in two of eight donors.

The germline V gene encodes CDR1 SGHVS and CDR2 FQNEAQ. The CDR3 is made up of 13 amino acids. V shed 5 bases and J shed 7 bases, with 14 bases lying between them. Sample: PBMCs. This TCR was sampled from a human donor in good health (CMV status not recorded). Some clones in this sample may be carry-over from other donors' samples. The chain recombines TRBV7-8 with TRBJ1-1; D may be TRBD1 (5 bases). The CDR3 DNA reads as TGTGCCAGCAGCAAGGGGTTTCCCATTGAAGCTTTCTTT. This encodes CASSKGFPIEAFF.